What follows describes a single TCR beta chain. What it recognizes is unknown. The sample comes from a study of T cell responses to AZD1222 COVID-19 vaccine. The study, taken as a whole, reports: Repertoire sampling occurred only after the peak T cell response. Spike-specific TCR breadth and depth went up after people got two AZD1222 doses.

The method was immunoSEQ multiplex PCR; TCRdb's version includes in-frame clones alone and lacks a portion of them. The table has 150,000 to 200,000 clones, 85% to 95% seen once. The CDR3 is made up of 15 amino acids. The V and J ends lost 0 bases and 7 bases, in that order; junction bases with no gene match: 4. CDR1 is ENHRY and CDR2 is SYGVKD in the germline V gene. This sequence originates from an adult in good health. V gene TRBV10-3 combines with J gene TRBJ1-5, with 9 positions matching TRBD1. The starting material was peripheral blood, obtained on day 0 of AZD1222 vaccination. This CDR3 is CAISESTGGRQPQHF. CDR3 bases: TGTGCCATCAGTGAGTCAACAGGGGGCAGACAGCCCCAGCATTTT.